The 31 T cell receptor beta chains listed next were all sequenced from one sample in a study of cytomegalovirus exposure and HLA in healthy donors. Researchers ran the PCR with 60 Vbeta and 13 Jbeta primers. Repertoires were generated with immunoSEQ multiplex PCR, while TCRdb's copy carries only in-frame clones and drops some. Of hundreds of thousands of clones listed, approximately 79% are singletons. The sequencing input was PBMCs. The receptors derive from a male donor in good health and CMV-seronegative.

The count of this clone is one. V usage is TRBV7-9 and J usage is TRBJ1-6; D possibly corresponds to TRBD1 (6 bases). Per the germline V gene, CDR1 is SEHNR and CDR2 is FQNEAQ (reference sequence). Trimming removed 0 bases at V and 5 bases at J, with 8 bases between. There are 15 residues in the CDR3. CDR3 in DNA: TGTGCCAGCAGCTTAGCTCAGGGGCATAATTCACCCCTCCACTTT. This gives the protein CASSLAQGHNSPLHF.

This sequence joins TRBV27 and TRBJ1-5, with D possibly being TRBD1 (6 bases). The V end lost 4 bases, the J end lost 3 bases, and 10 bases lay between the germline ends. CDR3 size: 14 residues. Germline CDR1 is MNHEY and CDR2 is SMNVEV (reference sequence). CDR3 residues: CASSYRDNNQPQHF. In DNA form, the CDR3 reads TGTGCCAGCAGTTATAGGGACAACAATCAGCCCCAGCATTTT.

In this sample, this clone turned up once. CDR3 sequence reads: CASSLENRASYGYTF. The CDR3 DNA reads as TGTGCCAGCAGCTTAGAGAACAGGGCTTCCTATGGCTACACCTTC. The V call is TRBV11-2, the J call TRBJ1-2, with D perhaps matching TRBD1 (6 bases). The germline V and J ends were trimmed by 0 bases and 4 bases, with 12 bases remaining between them. CDR3 length: 15 amino acids. CDR1 and CDR2 (germline): SGHAT, FQNNGV.

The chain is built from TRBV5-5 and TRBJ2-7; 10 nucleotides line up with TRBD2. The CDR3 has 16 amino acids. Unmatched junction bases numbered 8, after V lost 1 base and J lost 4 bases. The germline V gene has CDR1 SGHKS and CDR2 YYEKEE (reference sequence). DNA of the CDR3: TGTGCCAGCAGCTTGTCTAGCGGGAGAATCTCTTACGAGCAGTACTTC. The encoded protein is CASSLSSGRISYEQYF.

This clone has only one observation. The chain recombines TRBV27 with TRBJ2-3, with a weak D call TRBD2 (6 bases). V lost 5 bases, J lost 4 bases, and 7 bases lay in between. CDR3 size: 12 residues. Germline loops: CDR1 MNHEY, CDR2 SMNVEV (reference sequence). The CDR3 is CASSRDSDTQYF. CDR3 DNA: TGTGCCAGCAGTCGGGACTCAGATACGCAGTATTTT.

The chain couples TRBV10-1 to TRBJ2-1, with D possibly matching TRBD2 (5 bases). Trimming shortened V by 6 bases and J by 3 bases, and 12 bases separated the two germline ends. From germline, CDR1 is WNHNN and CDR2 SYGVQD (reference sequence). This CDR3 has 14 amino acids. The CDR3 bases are TGCGCCAGCAGGACCCCCGGGGTCTACAATGAGCAGTTCTTC. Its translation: CASRTPGVYNEQFF.

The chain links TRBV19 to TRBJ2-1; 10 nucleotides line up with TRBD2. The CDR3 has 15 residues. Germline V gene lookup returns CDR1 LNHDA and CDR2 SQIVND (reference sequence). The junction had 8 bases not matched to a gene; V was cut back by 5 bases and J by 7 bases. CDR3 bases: TGTGCCAGTAGTGGGCCTAGCGGGAGTCGGAATGAGCAGTTCTTC. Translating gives CASSGPSGSRNEQFF.

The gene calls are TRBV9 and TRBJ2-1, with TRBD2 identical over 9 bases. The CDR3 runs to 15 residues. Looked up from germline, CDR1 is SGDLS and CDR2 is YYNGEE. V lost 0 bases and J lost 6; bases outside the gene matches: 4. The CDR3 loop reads CASSVERGALNEQFF. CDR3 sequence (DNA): TGTGCCAGCAGCGTAGAGCGGGGGGCCCTCAATGAGCAGTTCTTC. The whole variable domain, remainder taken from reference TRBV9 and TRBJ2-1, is DSGVTQTPKHLITATGQRVTLRCSPRSGDLSVYWYQQSLDQGLQFLIQYYNGEERAKGNILERFSAQQFPDLHSELNLSSLELGDSALYFCASSVERGALNEQFFGPGTRLTVL.

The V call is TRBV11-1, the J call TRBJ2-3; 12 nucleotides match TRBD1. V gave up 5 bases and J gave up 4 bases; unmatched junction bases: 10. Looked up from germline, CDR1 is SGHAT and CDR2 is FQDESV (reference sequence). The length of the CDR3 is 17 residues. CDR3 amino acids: CASSPGDRGQASDTQYF. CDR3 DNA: TGTGCCAGCAGCCCCGGGGACAGGGGGCAAGCATCAGATACGCAGTATTTT.

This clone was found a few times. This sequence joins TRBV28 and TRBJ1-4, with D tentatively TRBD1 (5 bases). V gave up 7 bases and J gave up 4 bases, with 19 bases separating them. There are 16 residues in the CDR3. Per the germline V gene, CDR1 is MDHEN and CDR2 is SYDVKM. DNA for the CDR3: TGTGCCAGCATCCCCGGGGGGGGACGGATTAATGAAAAACTGTTTTTT. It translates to CASIPGGGRINEKLFF.

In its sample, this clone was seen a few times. CDR3 in DNA: TGTGCCAGCAGTTCTACCCCAGGCCAGGGAAAAGATACGCAGTATTTT. Translation: CASSSTPGQGKDTQYF. The V and J genes are TRBV27 and TRBJ2-3; D perhaps matches TRBD1 (5 bases). The CDR3 is 16 amino acids. In germline, CDR1 is MNHEY, CDR2 SMNVEV (reference sequence). The V end was cut by 4 bases, the J end by 5 bases, with 19 bases between.

This chain's CDR3 is CASSATRTAPHEKLFF. The CDR3 nucleotides are TGTGCCAGCAGCGCGACGAGGACTGCGCCCCATGAAAAACTGTTTTTT. V usage is TRBV9 and J usage is TRBJ1-4; D call uncertain. Germline assignment: CDR1 SGDLS and CDR2 YYNGEE. V was cut by 3 bases and J by 6 bases, with 18 bases left in between. The CDR3 runs 16 residues.

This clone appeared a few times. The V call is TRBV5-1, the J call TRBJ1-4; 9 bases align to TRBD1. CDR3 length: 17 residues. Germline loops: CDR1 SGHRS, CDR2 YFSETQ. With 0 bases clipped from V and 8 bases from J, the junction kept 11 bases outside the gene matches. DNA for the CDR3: TGCGCCAGCAGCTTGGTTAGGACAGGGGATAAAGGGGAAAAACTGTTTTTT. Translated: CASSLVRTGDKGEKLFF.

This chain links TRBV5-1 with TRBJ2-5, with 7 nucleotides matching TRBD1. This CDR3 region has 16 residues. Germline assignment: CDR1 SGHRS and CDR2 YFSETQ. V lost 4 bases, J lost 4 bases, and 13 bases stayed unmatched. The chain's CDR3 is CASSPTLGGLLETQYF. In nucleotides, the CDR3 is TGCGCCAGCAGCCCGACCCTAGGGGGCTTATTAGAGACCCAGTACTTC.

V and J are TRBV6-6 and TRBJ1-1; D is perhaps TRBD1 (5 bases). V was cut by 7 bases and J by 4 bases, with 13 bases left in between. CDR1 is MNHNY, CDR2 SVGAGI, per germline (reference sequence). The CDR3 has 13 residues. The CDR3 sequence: CASIEQGTTEAFF. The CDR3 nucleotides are TGTGCCAGCATTGAGCAGGGTACCACTGAAGCTTTCTTT.

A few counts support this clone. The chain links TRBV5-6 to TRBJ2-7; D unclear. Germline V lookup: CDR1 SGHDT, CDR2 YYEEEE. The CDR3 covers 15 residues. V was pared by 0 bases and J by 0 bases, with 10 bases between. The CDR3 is CASSLDFASSYEQYF. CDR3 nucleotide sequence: TGTGCCAGCAGCTTGGACTTTGCGAGCTCCTACGAGCAGTACTTC. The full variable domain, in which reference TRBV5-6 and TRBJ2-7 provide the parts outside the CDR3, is DAGVTQSPTHLIKTRGQQVTLRCSPKSGHDTVSWYQQALGQGPQFIFQYYEEEERQRGNFPDRFSGHQFPNYSSELNVNALLLGDSALYLCASSLDFASSYEQYFGPGTRLTVT.

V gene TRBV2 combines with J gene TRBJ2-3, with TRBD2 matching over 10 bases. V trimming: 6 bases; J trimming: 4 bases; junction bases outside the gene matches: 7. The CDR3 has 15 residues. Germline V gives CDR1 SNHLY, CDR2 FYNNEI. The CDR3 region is CASRDKLAGADTQYF. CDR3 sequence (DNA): TGTGCCAGCAGAGACAAGCTAGCGGGGGCAGATACGCAGTATTTT.

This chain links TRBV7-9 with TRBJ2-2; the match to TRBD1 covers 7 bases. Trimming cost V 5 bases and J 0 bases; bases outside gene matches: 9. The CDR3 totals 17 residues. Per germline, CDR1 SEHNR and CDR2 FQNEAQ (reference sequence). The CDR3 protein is CASSPAGDRANTGELFF. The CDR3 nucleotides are TGTGCCAGCAGCCCAGCAGGGGACAGAGCGAACACCGGGGAGCTGTTTTTT. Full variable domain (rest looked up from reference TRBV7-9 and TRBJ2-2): DTGVSQNPRHKITKRGQNVTFRCDPISEHNRLYWYRQTLGQGPEFLTYFQNEAQLEKSRLLSDRFSAERPKGSFSTLEIQRTEQGDSAMYLCASSPAGDRANTGELFFGEGSRLTVL.

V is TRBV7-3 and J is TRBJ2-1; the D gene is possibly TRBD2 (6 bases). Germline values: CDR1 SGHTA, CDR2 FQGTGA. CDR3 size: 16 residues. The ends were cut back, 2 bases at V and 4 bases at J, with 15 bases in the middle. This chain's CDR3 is CASSLDGGNPYNEQFF. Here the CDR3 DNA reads TGTGCCAGCAGCTTAGACGGGGGAAACCCATACAATGAGCAGTTCTTC.

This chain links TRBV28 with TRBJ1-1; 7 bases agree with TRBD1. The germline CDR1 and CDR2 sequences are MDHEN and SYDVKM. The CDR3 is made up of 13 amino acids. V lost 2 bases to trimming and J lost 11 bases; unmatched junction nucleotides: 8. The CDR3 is CASSLRGPPRAFF. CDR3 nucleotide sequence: TGTGCCAGCAGTTTAAGGGGGCCACCAAGGGCTTTCTTT. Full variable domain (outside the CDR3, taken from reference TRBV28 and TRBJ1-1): DVKVTQSSRYLVKRTGEKVFLECVQDMDHENMFWYRQDPGLGLRLIYFSYDVKMKEKGDIPEGYSVSREKKERFSLILESASTNQTSMYLCASSLRGPPRAFFGQGTRLTVV.

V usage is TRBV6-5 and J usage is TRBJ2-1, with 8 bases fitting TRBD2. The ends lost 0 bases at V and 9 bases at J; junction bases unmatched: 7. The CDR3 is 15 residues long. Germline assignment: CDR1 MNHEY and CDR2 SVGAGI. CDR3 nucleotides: TGTGCCAGCAGTTACTCAGCGGGAGTGGGATTTGAGCAGTTCTTC. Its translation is CASSYSAGVGFEQFF.

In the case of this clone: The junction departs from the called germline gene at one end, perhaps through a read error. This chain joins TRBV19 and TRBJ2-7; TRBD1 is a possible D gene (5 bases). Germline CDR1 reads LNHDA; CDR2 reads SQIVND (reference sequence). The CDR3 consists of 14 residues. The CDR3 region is CASGIRGDSYEQYF. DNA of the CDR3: TGTGCCAGTGGTATAAGGGGTGATTCCTACGAGCAGTACTTC.

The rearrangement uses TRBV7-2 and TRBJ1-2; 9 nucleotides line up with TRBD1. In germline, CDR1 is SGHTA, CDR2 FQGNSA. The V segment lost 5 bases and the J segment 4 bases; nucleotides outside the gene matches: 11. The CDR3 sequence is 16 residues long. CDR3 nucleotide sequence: TGTGCCAGCAGCAATCGACAGGGGGGAACGGGCTATGGCTACACCTTC. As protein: CASSNRQGGTGYGYTF.

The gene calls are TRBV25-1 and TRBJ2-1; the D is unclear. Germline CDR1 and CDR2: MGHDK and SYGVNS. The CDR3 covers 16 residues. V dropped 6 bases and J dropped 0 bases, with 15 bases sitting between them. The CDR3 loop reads CASRPTTAGSYNEQFF. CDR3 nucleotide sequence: TGTGCCAGCAGGCCAACTACGGCTGGCTCCTACAATGAGCAGTTCTTC.

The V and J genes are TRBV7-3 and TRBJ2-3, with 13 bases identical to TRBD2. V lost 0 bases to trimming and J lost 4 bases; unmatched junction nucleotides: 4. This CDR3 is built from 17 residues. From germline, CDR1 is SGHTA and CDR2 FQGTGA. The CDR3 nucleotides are TGTGCCAGCAGCTTAACGTGGACTAGCGGGAGAGCAGATACGCAGTATTTT. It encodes CASSLTWTSGRADTQYF.

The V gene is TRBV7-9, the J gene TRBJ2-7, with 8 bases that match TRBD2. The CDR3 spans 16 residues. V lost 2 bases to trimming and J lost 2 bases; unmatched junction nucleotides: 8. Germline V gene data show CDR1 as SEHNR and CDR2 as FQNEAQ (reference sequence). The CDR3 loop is CASSLRESGSAYEQYF. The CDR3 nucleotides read TGTGCCAGCAGCTTACGAGAAAGCGGGAGTGCCTACGAGCAGTACTTC.

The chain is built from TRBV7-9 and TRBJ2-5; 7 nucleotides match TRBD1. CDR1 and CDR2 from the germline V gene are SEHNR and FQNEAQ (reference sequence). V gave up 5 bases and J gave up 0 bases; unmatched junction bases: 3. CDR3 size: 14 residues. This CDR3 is CASSIGQDQETQYF. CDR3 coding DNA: TGTGCCAGCAGCATAGGACAGGACCAAGAGACCCAGTACTTC.

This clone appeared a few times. CDR3 bases: TGCAGCGTTGACTGGCAGGACAGCTCCTACGAGCAGTACTTC. It is translated as CSVDWQDSSYEQYF. The V and J genes are TRBV29-1 and TRBJ2-7; weak D call: TRBD1 (6 bases). Germline values: CDR1 SQVTM, CDR2 ANQGSEA. Trimming took 3 bases from V and 0 from J, leaving 12 bases between them. CDR3 length: 14 amino acids.

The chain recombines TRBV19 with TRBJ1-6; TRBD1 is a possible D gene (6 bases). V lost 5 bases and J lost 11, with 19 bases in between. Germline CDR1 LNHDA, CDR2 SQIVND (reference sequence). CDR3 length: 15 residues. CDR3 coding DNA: TGTGCCAGTAGTTCACAGGGTACCCGAAACGCACCCCTCCACTTT. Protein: CASSSQGTRNAPLHF.

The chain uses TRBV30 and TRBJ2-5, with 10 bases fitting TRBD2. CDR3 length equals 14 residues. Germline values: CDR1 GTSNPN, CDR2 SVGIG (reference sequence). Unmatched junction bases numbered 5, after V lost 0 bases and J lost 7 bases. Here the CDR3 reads CAWSVLSGGRTQYF. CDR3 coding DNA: TGTGCCTGGAGTGTTCTTAGCGGGGGGAGGACCCAGTACTTC.

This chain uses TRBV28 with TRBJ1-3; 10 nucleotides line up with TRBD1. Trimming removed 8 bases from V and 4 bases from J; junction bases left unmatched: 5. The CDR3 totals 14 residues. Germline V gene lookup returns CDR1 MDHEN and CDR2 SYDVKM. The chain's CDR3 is CASGQGGSGNTIYF. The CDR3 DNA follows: TGTGCCAGCGGACAGGGGGGATCCGGAAACACCATATATTTT. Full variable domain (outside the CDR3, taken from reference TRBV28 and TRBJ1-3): DVKVTQSSRYLVKRTGEKVFLECVQDMDHENMFWYRQDPGLGLRLIYFSYDVKMKEKGDIPEGYSVSREKKERFSLILESASTNQTSMYLCASGQGGSGNTIYFGEGSWLTVV.